Included here is one T cell receptor (beta chain) sequence, with context. No antigen is known for it. Germline V gives CDR1 SGHVS, CDR2 FNYEAQ. Deletions cut 1 base from V and 7 bases from J, with 19 bases between. This CDR3 has 16 residues. This sample is part of a study of cytomegalovirus exposure and HLA in healthy donors. Primers included in the PCR were 60 Vbeta and 13 Jbeta primers. This table comes from immunoSEQ multiplex PCR, and its TCRdb copy is limited to in-frame clones, with some not included. This sample yields about 190,000 clones, of which roughly 77% are seen a single time; over 4% belongs to the top ten. Study-wide findings and caveats: V- and J-gene trimming of TCR beta was linked (in a later analysis) to a missense DCLRE1C variant. Later analysis placed DRB1 highest and HLA-C lowest in TCR association rates, which differed by HLA locus. Most TCR beta V segments were productive about 87% or about 30% of the time in an earlier analysis.

The rearrangement uses TRBV7-6 and TRBJ1-2; D may be TRBD1 (5 bases). Material for sequencing was PBMCs. The source is a man aged 30 to 39 in good health and CMV-seropositive. The CDR3, as DNA: TGTGCCAGCAGCTTAGGGGCCGACGCGGGGACGGGTGGCTACACCTTC. Amino acid sequence: CASSLGADAGTGGYTF.